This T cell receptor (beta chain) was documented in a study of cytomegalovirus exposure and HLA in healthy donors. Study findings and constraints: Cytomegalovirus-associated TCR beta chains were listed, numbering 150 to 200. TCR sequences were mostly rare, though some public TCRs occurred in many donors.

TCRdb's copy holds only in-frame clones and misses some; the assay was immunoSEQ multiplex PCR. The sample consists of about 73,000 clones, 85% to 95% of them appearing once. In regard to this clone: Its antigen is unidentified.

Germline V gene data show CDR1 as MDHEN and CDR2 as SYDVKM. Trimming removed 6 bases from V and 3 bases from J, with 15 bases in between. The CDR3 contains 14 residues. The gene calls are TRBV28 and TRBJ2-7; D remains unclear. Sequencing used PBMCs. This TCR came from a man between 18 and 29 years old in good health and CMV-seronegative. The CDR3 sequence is CASRAPGHIYEQYF. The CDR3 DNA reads TGTGCCAGCAGAGCGCCGGGTCATATCTACGAGCAGTACTTC.